These 14 T cell receptor beta chains were all obtained from the same sample, sequenced in a study of CD8 T cells in ankylosing spondylitis. Their target antigens are unknown. Study outcomes and limitations: A motif of eight highly homologous TCR beta variants was seen as apparently characteristic of ankylosing spondylitis blood.

MiXCR, applied by TCRdb to the 5' RACE reads, yields one record per CDR3 protein. The data contain some 220,000 distinct CDR3 sequences, 6% to 8.5% of them singletons. The sequenced material came from blood, either unsorted or a sorted T cell fraction (not recorded which). These receptors were obtained from a male donor with ankylosing spondylitis.

This clonotype occurred many times. The chain uses TRBV5-1 and TRBJ2-7, with D unclear. CDR1 and CDR2 (germline): SGHRS, YFSETQ. V was shortened by 0 bases and J by 0 bases, with 10 bases between the two germline ends. The CDR3 covers 15 residues. CDR3 nucleotide sequence: TGCGCCAGCAGCTTGGAAGGCGTCATCTCCTACGAGCAGTACTTC. It is translated as CASSLEGVISYEQYF.

V is TRBV5-6 and J is TRBJ2-1, with 7 bases lining up with TRBD1. Unmatched junction bases numbered 3, after V lost 3 bases and J lost 6 bases. CDR3 length: 13 residues. The germline gives CDR1 SGHDT, CDR2 YYEEEE. The CDR3 coding sequence is TGTGCCAGCAGCTCTTCAGGGGGCAATGAGCAGTTCTTC. This encodes CASSSSGGNEQFF.

This clonotype was seen ten or more times. The V call is TRBV6-2 or TRBV6-3, the J call TRBJ1-1; 9 bases are a match to TRBD1. The CDR3 length is 14 residues. Germline CDR1 is MNHEY and CDR2 is SVGEGT. V was pared by 2 bases and J by 3 bases, with 1 base of the junction left unmatched. The CDR3 here is CASSYGTGYTEAFF. In nucleotides, the CDR3 is TGTGCCAGCAGTTACGGGACAGGGTACACTGAAGCTTTCTTT.

This clonotype was seen at least ten times. The chain is built from TRBV20-1 and TRBJ1-1; the D gene is possibly TRBD1 (5 bases). V was trimmed by 0 bases and J by 4 bases, leaving 9 bases between them. Germline CDR1 DFQATT, CDR2 SNEGSKA (reference sequence). The CDR3 consists of 13 residues. CDR3 residues: CSARDRGITEAFF. The CDR3 nucleotides read TGCAGTGCTAGAGATAGGGGTATCACTGAAGCTTTCTTT.

In this sample, this clonotype turned up many times. The V and J genes are TRBV7-2 and TRBJ2-1, with 7 bases matching TRBD1. Trimming cost V 3 bases and J 6 bases; bases outside gene matches: 2. CDR3 length equals 13 residues. Per the germline V gene, CDR1 is SGHTA and CDR2 is FQGNSA. CDR3 region: CASSFTGVNEQFF. As DNA, the CDR3 is TGTGCCAGCAGCTTTACAGGGGTCAATGAGCAGTTCTTC. Full variable domain (outside the CDR3, taken from reference TRBV7-2 and TRBJ2-1): GAGVSQSPSNKVTEKGKDVELRCDPISGHTALYWYRQSLGQGLEFLIYFQGNSAPDKSGLPSDRFSAERTGGSVSTLTIQRTQQEDSAVYLCASSFTGVNEQFFGPGTRLTVL.

This sequence joins TRBV12-2 and TRBJ2-7; the DNA was not compared with TRBD2, the D call given in the table. TRBV12-2 is a pseudogene segment. This CDR3 is 17 amino acids long. CDR3 DNA: TGTGCAAGTCGCTTAGCAACTCGGACTAGCGGGAGCTACGAGCAGTACTTC. Translated: CASRLATRTSGSYEQYF.

There are many counts of this clonotype. The chain joins TRBV20-1 to TRBJ2-7; maybe TRBD1 (6 bases). Germline V lookup: CDR1 DFQATT, CDR2 SNEGSKA (reference sequence). V lost 5 bases to trimming and J lost 4 bases, with 12 bases between them. The CDR3 runs 12 residues. Here the CDR3 reads CSAADSYYEQYF. For the CDR3, the DNA is TGCAGTGCTGCGGACAGCTATTACGAGCAGTACTTC.

This clonotype was seen more than once but under ten times. This rearrangement joins TRBV7-8 to TRBJ2-7, with D perhaps TRBD1 (6 bases). CDR3 size: 14 residues. V was cut by 1 base and J by 3 bases, with 10 bases left in between. Looked up from germline, CDR1 is SGHVS and CDR2 is FQNEAQ. CDR3 sequence (DNA): TGTGCCAGCAGCTTAGGAGGGACAAACTACGAGCAGTACTTC. It encodes CASSLGGTNYEQYF.

This clonotype was counted at least ten times. This chain joins TRBV11-2 and TRBJ2-5; D is possibly TRBD1 (6 bases). The CDR3 is 14 amino acids. V lost 3 bases to trimming and J lost 4 bases, with 12 bases between them. The germline V gene has CDR1 SGHAT and CDR2 FQNNGV. CDR3 bases: TGTGCCAGCAGCTTCGGGACAAAGGGAGAGACCCAGTACTTC. Translating it yields CASSFGTKGETQYF.

The chain recombines TRBV27 with TRBJ2-5; TRBD1 is a possible D gene (6 bases). CDR3 length: 14 amino acids. Germline V gene sequence: CDR1 MNHEY, CDR2 SMNVEV (reference sequence). Trimming took off 6 bases at V and 2 bases at J, with 13 bases between the two ends. The CDR3 sequence: CASRGLGAQETQYF. The CDR3, as DNA: TGTGCCAGCAGGGGGTTGGGGGCGCAAGAGACCCAGTACTTC.

This clonotype has at least ten counts. The genes are TRBV11-1 and TRBJ1-1, with 9 bases aligning to TRBD1. The germline gives CDR1 SGHAT, CDR2 FQDESV (reference sequence). Trimming cost V 1 base and J 5 bases; bases outside gene matches: 2. The CDR3 has 14 residues. The CDR3 DNA reads as TGTGCCAGCAGCTTAGGCGGGACAGGGACTGAAGCTTTCTTT. Protein product: CASSLGGTGTEAFF. The entire variable domain, with the rest obtained from reference TRBV11-1 and TRBJ1-1, is as follows: EAEVAQSPRYKITEKSQAVAFWCDPISGHATLYWYRQILGQGPELLVQFQDESVVDDSQLPKDRFSAERLKGVDSTLKIQPAELGDSAMYLCASSLGGTGTEAFFGQGTRLTVV.

The chain joins TRBV27 to TRBJ2-1; a possible D gene is TRBD2 (5 bases). This CDR3 spans 15 amino acids. The V end lost 8 bases, the J end lost 0 bases, and 14 bases lay between the germline ends. Germline CDR1 MNHEY, CDR2 SMNVEV (reference sequence). In DNA form, the CDR3 reads TGTGCCAGCGGGCCCATTGGAGGCTCCTACAATGAGCAGTTCTTC. As protein: CASGPIGGSYNEQFF.

This chain links TRBV5-6 with TRBJ2-2; D is unresolved. Germline values: CDR1 SGHDT, CDR2 YYEEEE. CDR3 length: 16 amino acids. V gave up 0 bases and J gave up 5 bases, with 14 bases separating them. Here the CDR3 reads CASSLDGLIGTGELFF. CDR3 bases: TGTGCCAGCAGCTTGGATGGTTTGATAGGAACCGGGGAGCTGTTTTTT.

The sample holds a few counts of this clonotype. This sequence may be a read error, since a much larger clone differs from it by one base. The chain couples TRBV6-1 to TRBJ2-7; D gene uncertain. CDR3 length: 11 amino acids. Trimming left V 6 bases short and J 3 bases short, with 6 bases between. Germline lookup yields CDR1 MNHNS and CDR2 SASEGT. The CDR3 DNA reads TGTGCCAGCAGGGACGGCTACGAGCAGTACTTC. This gives the protein CASRDGYEQYF.